The entry below gives a single TCR beta chain sequence along with its context. Its antigen is currently unknown. This sample was included in a study of cytomegalovirus exposure and HLA in healthy donors. Study results and limitations: TCR beta V segments were, for the most part, productive about 87% or about 30% of the time in an earlier analysis. Later, an analysis showed that TCR beta chains associated with HLA were more clonally expanded than others that were equally common. Listed as cytomegalovirus-associated were 150 to 200 TCR beta chains. For cytomegalovirus status, the classifier reportedly gave diagnoses with high specificity and sensitivity.

PCR amplification relied on 60 Vbeta primers (plus 13 Jbeta primers). Assay used: immunoSEQ multiplex PCR; TCRdb lists only in-frame clones, some missing. In the table there are around 200,000 clones, 86% of which are singletons. Looked up from germline, CDR1 is MNHEY and CDR2 is SMNVEV (reference sequence). The CDR3 runs 16 residues. V trimming: 5 bases; J trimming: 4 bases; junction bases outside the gene matches: 12. This clonotype was sampled from a woman aged 25 to 39 in good health and CMV-seronegative. The rearrangement joins TRBV27 to TRBJ1-1; 8 bases agree with TRBD1. Sequenced: PBMCs. CDR3 region: CASSLSPRTGSTEAFF. Written as DNA, the CDR3 is TGTGCCAGCAGTCTCTCCCCACGGACAGGGAGCACTGAAGCTTTCTTT.